This T cell receptor (beta chain) originates from a study of early T cells in non-severe SARS-CoV-2 infection. The wider study: Alpha and beta chains were unpaired, from unsorted whole-blood bulk RNA.

CDR1 MNHNY and CDR2 SVGAGI come from the germline V gene (reference sequence). The CDR3 contains 17 residues. V was clipped by 5 bases and J by 2 bases; unmatched bases: 7. This clonotype was seen ten or more times. Its antigen is not identified. Each cDNA molecule carried a unique molecular identifier. TCRdb ran MiXCR on the 5' RACE reads and lists one entry per CDR3 protein. Of around 84,000 distinct CDR3 sequences in the sample, 9% to 14% were seen once. Findings of the study overall: Database matching using VDJdb favored anti-spike CD8 responses, with private and CD4 specificities left missing.

This clonotype was sampled from an adult who was a healthcare worker with PCR-confirmed SARS-CoV-2 infection or an uninfected control (not recorded which). The chain links TRBV6-6 to TRBJ2-1; TRBD2 matches at 12 bases. The sequencing input was whole blood. This CDR3 reads CASSPDRLAGAYNEQFF. CDR3 DNA: TGTGCCAGCAGTCCCGATCGACTAGCGGGAGCCTACAATGAGCAGTTCTTC.